The 18 T cell receptor beta chains reported below all come from one sample, sequenced in a study of neurological immune-mediated disorders. Each CDR3 protein gets one entry after TCRdb re-called the 5' RACE reads with MiXCR. In the table there are fewer than 25,000 distinct CDR3 sequences, less than 11% of which are singletons. Sequencing was carried out using PBMCs. Receptors originate from a woman aged 60 to 75 with HTLV-1-associated myelopathy (HAM/TSP).

This clonotype showed up many times. The CDR3 sequence: CASSLGLAGGLETQYF. In nucleotides, the CDR3 is TGTGCCAGCAGCTTAGGACTAGCGGGGGGACTGGAGACCCAGTACTTC. The chain employs TRBV7-8 and TRBJ2-5; TRBD2 matches 13 bases. This CDR3 spans 16 amino acids. V lost 1 base and J lost 5; bases outside the gene matches: 4. Looked up from germline, CDR1 is SGHVS and CDR2 is FQNEAQ.

This clonotype was seen many times. This chain links TRBV12-3 or TRBV12-4 with TRBJ2-5; 9 nucleotides align to TRBD2. The V gene end was trimmed by 3 bases and the J gene end by 4 bases; junction bases not matched to a gene: 18. This CDR3 spans 19 amino acids. The CDR3 loop is CASSFDWDIAGVRGETQYF. The CDR3 DNA reads as TGTGCCAGCAGTTTTGACTGGGATATAGCGGGGGTTCGTGGAGAGACCCAGTACTTC.

This clonotype has ten or more counts. This chain connects TRBV7-9 to TRBJ1-3, with unresolved D. The V gene lost 2 bases and the J gene lost 2 bases, with 10 bases spanning the gap. The CDR3 extends over 15 amino acids. Germline V gene data show CDR1 as SEHNR and CDR2 as FQNEAQ (reference sequence). CDR3 nucleotides: TGTGCCAGCAGCTTAAATCGGGGTGCTGGAAACACCATATATTTT. Translation: CASSLNRGAGNTIYF.

Ten or more counts support this clonotype. The chain uses TRBV29-1 and TRBJ1-1; D unclear. CDR1 is SQVTM, CDR2 ANQGSEA, per germline. The ends were cut back, 4 bases at V and 0 bases at J, with 12 bases in the middle. CDR3 length: 14 residues. CDR3 coding DNA: TGCAGCGTTGGTCAGGACCTCATGAACACTGAAGCTTTCTTT. Its translation is CSVGQDLMNTEAFF.

This clonotype was recorded at least ten times. The gene calls are TRBV7-6 and TRBJ2-3; D gene ambiguous. This CDR3 spans 14 amino acids. The ends were cut back, 5 bases at V and 3 bases at J, with 12 bases in the middle. CDR1 is SGHVS, CDR2 FNYEAQ, per germline. CDR3 DNA: TGTGCCAGCAGCCTAGGGTGGGGTACAGATACGCAGTATTTT. Translated, it gives CASSLGWGTDTQYF.

This clonotype was seen ten or more times. At one end, the junction sequence differs from germline, possibly due to a read error. V is TRBV3-1 and J is TRBJ2-7, with D perhaps assigned TRBD1 or TRBD2 (5 bases each). There are 15 residues in the CDR3. The germline V gene has CDR1 LGHDT and CDR2 YNNKEL (reference sequence). CDR3 region: CASTQTTGASYEQYF. The CDR3 coding sequence is TGTGCCAGCACCCAAACCACCGGGGCCTCCTACGAGCAGTACTTC.

This clonotype was counted ten times or more. The rearrangement links TRBV29-1 to TRBJ1-4; D ambiguous. CDR1 and CDR2 (germline): SQVTM, ANQGSEA. The CDR3 totals 14 residues. V lost 6 bases and J 4 bases, leaving 15 bases between the germline ends. CDR3: CSVALVANNEKLFF. The CDR3 DNA follows: TGCAGCGTAGCCCTCGTGGCAAATAATGAAAAACTGTTTTTT.

This clonotype was seen many times. The CDR3 bases are TGTGCCAGCAGCCCGACTAGCGGGGGAGAGACCCAGTACTTC. This gives the protein CASSPTSGGETQYF. The chain recombines TRBV4-2 with TRBJ2-5, with 12 positions matching TRBD2. Germline CDR1 is LGHNA and CDR2 is YNFKEQ. CDR3 size: 14 residues. J gave up 4 bases and V 4 bases, and 1 base lay outside the gene matches.

This clonotype has at least ten counts. The chain links TRBV4-1 to TRBJ1-3; D perhaps matches TRBD1 (5 bases). Germline loops: CDR1 MGHRA, CDR2 YSYEKL. V gave up 1 base and J gave up 3 bases, with 10 bases separating them. The CDR3 covers 15 residues. The CDR3 here is CASSQAEGIGNTIYF. CDR3 coding DNA: TGCGCCAGCAGCCAAGCTGAGGGGATTGGAAACACCATATATTTT.

This clonotype was seen ten or more times. The chain employs TRBV19 and TRBJ1-2, with unresolved D. The CDR3 has 14 residues. Germline V gives CDR1 LNHDA, CDR2 SQIVND (reference sequence). Trimming took off 3 bases at V and 2 bases at J, with 10 bases between the two ends. For the CDR3, the DNA is TGTGCCAGTAGTATCATAGGACGGAACTATGGCTACACCTTC. It codes for CASSIIGRNYGYTF.

Ten or more counts support this clonotype. This chain links TRBV5-1 with TRBJ2-1; D is tentatively TRBD1 or TRBD2 (5 bases each). CDR3 length: 15 amino acids. Germline CDR1 reads SGHRS; CDR2 reads YFSETQ. The germline V and J ends were trimmed by 4 bases and 6 bases, with 17 bases remaining between them. CDR3 in amino acids: CASSLINGAINEQFF. In DNA form, the CDR3 reads TGCGCCAGCAGCCTGATTAACGGGGCGATCAATGAGCAGTTCTTC.

This clonotype has ten or more counts. The CDR3 DNA reads as TGTGCCAGCAGTGCTGGACTCACAGCTTTCTTT. Protein product: CASSAGLTAFF. This sequence joins TRBV2 and TRBJ1-1; D unresolved. The V and J ends lost 4 bases and 10 bases respectively, with 10 bases between them. Germline V gives CDR1 SNHLY, CDR2 FYNNEI. The CDR3 sequence is 11 residues long.

Concerning this clonotype itself: A single base separates this from a much larger clone, so it may be a read error. The V and J genes are TRBV18 and TRBJ2-4; D unresolved. Trimming left V 3 bases short and J 1 base short, with 13 bases between. CDR3 size: 16 residues. Germline CDR1 KGHSH, CDR2 LQKENI. The CDR3 reads CASSPGRELAKNIQYF. DNA of the CDR3: TGTGCCAGCTCACCTGGAAGGGAATTGGCCAAAAACATTCAGTACTTC.

This clonotype has only a few counts. For the CDR3, the DNA is TGCAGTGCTGAACCGGGGGGGGGGTACCAAGAGACCCAGTACTTC. Its protein product is CSAEPGGGYQETQYF. J is TRBJ2-5 and V is TRBV20-1; the match to TRBD2 covers 8 bases. The germline CDR1 and CDR2 sequences are DFQATT and SNEGSKA (reference sequence). Trimming took 5 bases from V and 0 from J; bases not matched to a gene: 8. CDR3 length equals 15 residues.

This clonotype was recorded many times. This sequence joins TRBV5-1 and TRBJ2-3; TRBD2 matches 9 bases. The CDR3 totals 16 residues. The junction had 14 bases not matched to a gene; V was cut back by 6 bases and J by 6 bases. Per germline, CDR1 SGHRS and CDR2 YFSETQ. This CDR3 is CASKDPAGGLEDTQYF. CDR3 coding DNA: TGCGCCAGCAAGGATCCGGCGGGGGGGCTGGAGGATACGCAGTATTTT.

This clonotype has ten or more counts. The CDR3 coding sequence is TGCGCCAGCAGCTTGGACAGGGGTGGGAATTCACCCCTCCACTTT. It encodes CASSLDRGGNSPLHF. This chain links TRBV5-1 with TRBJ1-6; TRBD1 aligns across 7 bases. Losses at the gene ends were 0 bases for V and 7 bases for J; bases not matched to a gene: 4. The CDR3 totals 15 residues. The germline V gene has CDR1 SGHRS and CDR2 YFSETQ. The full variable domain, its missing parts supplied by reference TRBV5-1 and TRBJ1-6, is KAGVTQTPRYLIKTRGQQVTLSCSPISGHRSVSWYQQTPGQGLQFLFEYFSETQRNKGNFPGRFSGRQFSNSRSEMNVSTLELGDSALYLCASSLDRGGNSPLHFGNGTRLTVT.

This chain links TRBV30 with TRBJ2-1; weak D call: TRBD2 (6 bases). Germline-derived CDR1 and CDR2 are GTSNPN and SVGIG (reference sequence). The CDR3 contains 16 residues. V was trimmed by 0 bases and J by 5 bases, leaving 17 bases between them. The CDR3 DNA sequence: TGTGCCTGGAGTGTACTTTGGGGGGAATCCAACAATGAGCAGTTCTTC. Amino acids: CAWSVLWGESNNEQFF.

This clonotype showed up many times. The CDR3 spells CASSGGQGTGELFF. As DNA, the CDR3 is TGTGCCAGCAGTGGAGGACAGGGTACCGGGGAGCTGTTTTTT. This chain uses TRBV6-1 with TRBJ2-2; 8 bases align to TRBD1. CDR1 and CDR2 (germline): MNHNS, SASEGT. The CDR3 covers 14 residues. Unmatched junction bases numbered 3, after V lost 4 bases and J lost 5 bases.